This TCR beta chain was profiled in a study of OX40 agonist ivuxolimab in advanced cancers. For the wider study: Ivuxolimab, which targeted the costimulatory receptor OX40 (CD134), was an agonistic, fully human IgG2 monoclonal antibody. Intravenous ivuxolimab was administered to patients every 2 weeks at six dose levels: 0.01, 0.1, 0.3, 1.5, 3 and 10 mg/kg. Of the approximately 54 dose-escalation patients, hepatocellular carcinoma was present in some 19, melanoma in approximately 15, renal cell carcinoma in 9 and head and neck cancer in 9. The dose-escalation cohort was around 83% male with a mean age of about 60 years, ranging from about 20 to 80. Prior anti-PD-1, anti-PD-L1 or anti-CTLA-4 therapy was permitted, and checkpoint inhibitors had been received by around 40% of dose-escalation patients. Partial responses occurred in three dose-escalation patients, of whom one had hepatocellular carcinoma and two had cutaneous melanoma. Peripheral TCRbeta sequencing was intended to test whether TCR sequence diversity was altered and clonal T-cell expansion was caused by ivuxolimab. The paper describes the monotherapy dose-escalation part (N of about 55 patients) of the phase I trial of ivuxolimab. What the study reported, not specific to this receptor: At doses of 0.1 to 3.0 mg/kg, clonal expansion of both CD4+ and CD8+ T cells in blood was seen between baseline and week 6. After ivuxolimab, CD8+ T cells had more expanded clones than CD4+ T cells on average. Antigen specificity was not determined for the clonally expanded peripheral T cells. Partial responders in the 0.1-3.0 mg/kg groups had among the lowest normalized peripheral clonal expansion, especially among CD8+ T cells. Low levels of normalized T-cell clonal expansion were also seen in some patients who did not respond.

Genomic DNA was isolated from the sorted cells so that the TCRbeta CDR3 region could be sequenced. The immunoSEQ Assay was used for sequencing of TCRbeta CDR3 regions. Drawn from immuneACCESS, this table holds only the in-frame rearrangements with V and J called that TCRdb kept. Clones are partly lost; checked studies trace under half to an unresolved V gene and leave the rest unexplained. In all, the sample holds 70,000 or so clones, and almost 90% of those were seen once. The top ten constitute 2% to 2.5% of the sample. The trial excluded patients who had a history of autoimmune disease or were on systemic immunosuppression. Peripheral blood for TCR sequencing was drawn from every dose cohort at baseline, at cycle 4 day 1 and at cycle 7 day 1. Samples were obtained from an open-label, multicenter, first-in-human phase I dose-escalation trial of ivuxolimab. Adults with locally advanced or metastatic head and neck squamous cell, hepatocellular, melanoma or renal cell carcinoma were enrolled in the trial. Before TCR sequencing, CD4+ T cells and CD8+ T cells from peripheral blood were sorted into separate populations.

A word on this clone: No cognate antigen has been identified for it. No clone much larger than this one lies a single base away; base qualities are absent.

Sequences MDHEN (CDR1) and SYDVKM (CDR2) are obtained from the germline V gene. The CDR3 runs 15 residues from the cysteine to the phenylalanine. The only DNA kept is the CDR3, 45 bases in frame from the first base. Germline trimming amounts to 7 bases on V and 2 bases on J, with 5 as the count of junction bases outside the gene matches. This specimen was CD4+ or CD8+ T cells sorted from blood, taken in a trial of the OX40 agonist ivuxolimab. In this chain, TRBV28 is recombined with TRBJ1-5; 10 bases in the middle match TRBD1. This TCR came from an adult with an advanced solid tumor such as melanoma, head and neck, liver or kidney cancer. DNA sequence: TGTGCCAGCACACGGACAGGGGGTGGCAATCAGCCCCAGCATTTT. This codes for CASTRTGGGNQPQHF.